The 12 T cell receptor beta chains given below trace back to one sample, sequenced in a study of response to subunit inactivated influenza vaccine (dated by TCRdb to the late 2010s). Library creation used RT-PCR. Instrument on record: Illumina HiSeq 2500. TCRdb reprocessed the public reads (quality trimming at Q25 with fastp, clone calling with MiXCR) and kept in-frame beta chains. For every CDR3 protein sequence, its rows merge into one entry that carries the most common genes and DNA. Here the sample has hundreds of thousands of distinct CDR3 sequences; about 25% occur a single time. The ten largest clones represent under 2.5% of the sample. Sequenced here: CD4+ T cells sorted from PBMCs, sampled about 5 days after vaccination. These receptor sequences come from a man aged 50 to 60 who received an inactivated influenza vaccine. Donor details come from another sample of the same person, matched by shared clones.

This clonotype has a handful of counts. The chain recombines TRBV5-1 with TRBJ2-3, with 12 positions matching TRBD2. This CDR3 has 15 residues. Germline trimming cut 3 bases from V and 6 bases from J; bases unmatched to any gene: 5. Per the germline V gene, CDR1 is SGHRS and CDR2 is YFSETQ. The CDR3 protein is CASSYPTSGSDTQYF. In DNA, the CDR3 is TGCGCCAGCAGCTACCCGACTAGCGGGAGTGATACGCAGTATTTT.

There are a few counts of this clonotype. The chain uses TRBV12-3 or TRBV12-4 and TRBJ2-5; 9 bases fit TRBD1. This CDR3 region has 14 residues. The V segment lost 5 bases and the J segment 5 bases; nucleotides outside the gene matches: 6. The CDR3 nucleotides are TGTGCCAGCAGTATGTGGGGACAGGGCGAGACCCAGTACTTC. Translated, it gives CASSMWGQGETQYF.

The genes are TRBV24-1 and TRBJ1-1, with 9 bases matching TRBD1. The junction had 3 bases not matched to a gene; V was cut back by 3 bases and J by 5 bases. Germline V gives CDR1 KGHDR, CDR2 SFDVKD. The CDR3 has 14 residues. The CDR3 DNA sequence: TGTGCCACCAGTGATGACGGACAGGGGACTGAAGCTTTCTTT. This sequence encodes CATSDDGQGTEAFF.

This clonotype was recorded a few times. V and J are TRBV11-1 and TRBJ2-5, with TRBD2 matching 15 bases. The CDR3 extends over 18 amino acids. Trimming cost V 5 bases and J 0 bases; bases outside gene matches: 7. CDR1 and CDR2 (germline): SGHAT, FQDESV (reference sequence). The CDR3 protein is CASSRGTSGGTYQETQYF. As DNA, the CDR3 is TGTGCCAGCAGCCGGGGGACTAGCGGGGGGACGTACCAAGAGACCCAGTACTTC.

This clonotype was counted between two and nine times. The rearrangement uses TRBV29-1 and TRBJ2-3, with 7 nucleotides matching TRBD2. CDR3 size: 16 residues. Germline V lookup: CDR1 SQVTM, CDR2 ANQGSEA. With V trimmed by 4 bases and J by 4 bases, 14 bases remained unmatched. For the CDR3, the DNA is TGCAGCGTTGGAGGCCGGGACTACTTTAAGGCAGATACGCAGTATTTT. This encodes CSVGGRDYFKADTQYF.

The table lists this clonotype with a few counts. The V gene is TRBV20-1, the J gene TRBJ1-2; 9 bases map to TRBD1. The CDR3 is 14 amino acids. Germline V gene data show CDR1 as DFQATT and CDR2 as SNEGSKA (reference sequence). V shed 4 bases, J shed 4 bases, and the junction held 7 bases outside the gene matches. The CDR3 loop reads CSATERDRAYGYTF. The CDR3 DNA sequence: TGCAGTGCTACTGAGAGGGACAGGGCCTATGGCTACACCTTC.

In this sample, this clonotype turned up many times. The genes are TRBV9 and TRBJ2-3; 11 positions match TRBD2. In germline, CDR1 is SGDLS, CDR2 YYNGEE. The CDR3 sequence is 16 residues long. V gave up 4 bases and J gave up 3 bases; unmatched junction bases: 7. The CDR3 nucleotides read TGTGCCAGCAGCCCGTTAGCGGGAGGGTCGACAGATACGCAGTATTTT. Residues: CASSPLAGGSTDTQYF.

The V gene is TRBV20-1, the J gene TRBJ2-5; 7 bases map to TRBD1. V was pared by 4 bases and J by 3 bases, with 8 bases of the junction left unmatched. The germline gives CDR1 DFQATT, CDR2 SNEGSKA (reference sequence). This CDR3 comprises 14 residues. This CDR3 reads CSANTGTAEETQYF. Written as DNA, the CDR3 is TGCAGTGCTAATACCGGGACAGCGGAAGAGACCCAGTACTTC.

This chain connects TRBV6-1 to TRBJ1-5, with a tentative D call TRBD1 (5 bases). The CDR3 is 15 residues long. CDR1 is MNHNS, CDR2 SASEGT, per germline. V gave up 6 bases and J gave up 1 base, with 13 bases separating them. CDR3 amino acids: CASRVQENSNQPQHF. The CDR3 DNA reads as TGTGCCAGCAGAGTACAGGAAAACAGCAATCAGCCCCAGCATTTT.

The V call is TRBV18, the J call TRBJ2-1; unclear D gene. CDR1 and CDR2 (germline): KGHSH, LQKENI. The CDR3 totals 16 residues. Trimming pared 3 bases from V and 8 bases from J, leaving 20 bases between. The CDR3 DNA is TGTGCCAGCTCACCCAACCTTGTAAAGGGCGGTGATGAGCAGTTCTTC. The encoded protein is CASSPNLVKGGDEQFF.

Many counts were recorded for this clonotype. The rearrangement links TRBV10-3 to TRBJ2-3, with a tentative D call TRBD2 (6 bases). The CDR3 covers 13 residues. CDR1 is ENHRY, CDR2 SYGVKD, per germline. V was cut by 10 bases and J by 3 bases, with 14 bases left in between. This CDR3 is CATSSGDTDTQYF. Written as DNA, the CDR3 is TGTGCCACCTCTTCGGGGGATACAGATACGCAGTATTTT.

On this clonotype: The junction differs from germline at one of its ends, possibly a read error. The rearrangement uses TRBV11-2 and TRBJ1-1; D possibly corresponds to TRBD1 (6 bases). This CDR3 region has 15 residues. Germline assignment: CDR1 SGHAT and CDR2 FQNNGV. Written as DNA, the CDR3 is TGTGCCAGCAGCGGACGAGTGCGGGGGGACACTCAAGCTTTCTTT. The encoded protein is CASSGRVRGDTQAFF.